The present entry profiles one TCR beta chain with its context. What it recognizes is unknown. The data were obtained in a study of T cells in Graves' hyperthyroidism and ophthalmopathy. Whole-study findings and limits: Ophthalmopathy was identified by the model a median roughly six months ahead of onset.

RNA transcripts provided the source from which TCR beta CDR3 regions were amplified. HTBI primers were the set used in a first-round RT-PCR of the TCR CDR3. Each CDR3 protein is one row after TCRdb ran MiXCR on the multiplex PCR reads. The repertoire holds fewer than 45,000 distinct CDR3 sequences, 49% seen once, with roughly 6.2% in the top ten. Criteria for exclusion of patients were uncontrolled infection, other autoimmune disease, pregnancy or lactation. V gave up 5 bases and J gave up 9 bases, with 16 bases separating them. The CDR3 is 13 residues long. Germline V gives CDR1 SGHTA, CDR2 FQGTGA. The source material was blood. This clonotype was sampled from a woman between 45 and 60 years old with Graves' hyperthyroidism that later progressed to Graves' ophthalmopathy. The chain is built from TRBV7-3 and TRBJ2-5; D remains ambiguous. CDR3 sequence: CASSLHGNQPQYF. DNA for the CDR3: TGTGCCAGCAGCCTGCACGGTAATCAGCCCCAGTACTTC.